These 26 T cell receptor beta chains came from one sample sequenced in a study of blood T cell repertoires in COVID-19. Data came from immunoSEQ multiplex PCR; TCRdb stores just in-frame clones and leaves some out. The sample holds 270,000 or so clones, about 80% seen once. Sequenced: PBMCs or T cells enriched from blood (not recorded which). The source of these receptors is a man aged 45-65 years who had recovered from COVID-19.

This chain links TRBV6-5 with TRBJ1-4, with 9 positions matching TRBD1. CDR1 MNHEY and CDR2 SVGAGI come from the germline V gene. There are 15 residues in the CDR3. The trim removed 6 bases at V and 7 bases at J, leaving 9 bases unmatched. The CDR3 loop reads CASRSPDRGVEKLFF. In DNA, the CDR3 is TGTGCCAGCAGATCGCCAGACAGGGGGGTTGAAAAACTGTTTTTT.

The chain carries TRBV5-1 and TRBJ1-4; maybe TRBD1 (6 bases). Trimming removed 3 bases at V and 3 bases at J, with 12 bases between. Germline lookup yields CDR1 SGHRS and CDR2 YFSETQ. The CDR3 totals 15 residues. The CDR3 here is CASSSQGQSNEKLFF. The CDR3 region has the DNA TGCGCCAGCAGCTCCCAGGGGCAGTCTAATGAAAAACTGTTTTTT.

V is TRBV7-3 and J is TRBJ1-1; 8 bases line up with TRBD1. Per germline, CDR1 SGHTA and CDR2 FQGTGA. This CDR3 is 17 amino acids long. With V trimmed by 1 base and J by 5 bases, 12 bases remained unmatched. CDR3 bases: TGTGCCAGCAGCTTAAGCCCAGGGGGCCGAGGGGGGACTGAAGCTTTCTTT. Amino acid sequence: CASSLSPGGRGGTEAFF. Full variable domain (rest looked up from reference TRBV7-3 and TRBJ1-1): GAGVSQTPSNKVTEKGKYVELRCDPISGHTALYWYRQSLGQGPEFLIYFQGTGAADDSGLPNDRFFAVRPEGSVSTLKIQRTERGDSAVYLCASSLSPGGRGGTEAFFGQGTRLTVV.

The rearrangement joins TRBV5-3 to TRBJ1-2, with TRBD1 identical over 10 bases. TRBV5-3 is recorded as an ORF, its role being uncertain. Losses at the gene ends were 5 bases for V and 4 bases for J; bases not matched to a gene: 5. The CDR3 is 14 amino acids. The CDR3 nucleotides are TGTGCCAGAAGAAGGACAGGGGGGAGCTATGGCTACACCTTC. Translating gives CARRRTGGSYGYTF.

The chain joins TRBV9 to TRBJ1-3, with TRBD1 matching 7 bases. With 0 bases clipped from V and 4 bases from J, the junction kept 4 bases outside the gene matches. Germline CDR1 SGDLS, CDR2 YYNGEE. The CDR3 sequence is 15 residues long. CDR3 loop: CASSVETGSGNTIYF. The CDR3 DNA reads as TGTGCCAGCAGCGTAGAGACAGGGTCAGGAAACACCATATATTTT.

In regard to this clone: The sample contains more than one DNA sequence encoding this CDR3. The chain combines TRBV6-4 with TRBJ2-1; D unclear. Trimming removed 0 bases at V and 6 bases at J, with 3 bases between. Germline V lookup: CDR1 MRHNA, CDR2 SNTAGT. The CDR3 totals 12 residues. The DNA for the CDR3 is TGTGCCAGCAGTGACTCCGGCAATGAGCAGTTCTTC. This encodes CASSDSGNEQFF.

This clone was seen a handful of times. The J gene is TRBJ1-2, the V gene TRBV11-1, with no clear D. Trimming shortened V by 0 bases and J by 2 bases, and 10 bases separated the two germline ends. The germline V gene encodes CDR1 SGHAT and CDR2 FQDESV (reference sequence). The CDR3 loop spans 15 amino acids. Here the CDR3 DNA reads TGTGCCAGCAGCTTAGCGCCTGACGGGAACTATGGCTACACCTTC. Protein sequence: CASSLAPDGNYGYTF.

The chain couples TRBV19 to TRBJ1-2; 7 bases match TRBD1. Germline CDR1 is LNHDA and CDR2 is SQIVND (reference sequence). With 1 base clipped from V and 5 bases from J, the junction kept 4 bases outside the gene matches. This CDR3 spans 14 amino acids. CDR3 DNA sequence: TGTGCCAGTAGTATAGCGGGACAGCCATATGGCTACACCTTC. This sequence encodes CASSIAGQPYGYTF.

On this clone: Other DNA sequences in this sample translate to the same CDR3. The chain employs TRBV7-9 and TRBJ1-4, with D maybe TRBD1 (5 bases). The CDR3 length is 14 residues. Trimming pared 0 bases from V and 8 bases from J, leaving 10 bases between. Germline V lookup: CDR1 SEHNR, CDR2 FQNEAQ (reference sequence). The DNA of the CDR3 is TGTGCCAGCAGCTTAGCCGGGGGGGTCGAAAAACTGTTTTTT. Amino acids: CASSLAGGVEKLFF.

The gene calls are TRBV15 and TRBJ2-7, with D hard to call. Trimming removed 5 bases at V and 1 base at J, with 12 bases between. CDR3 size: 14 residues. CDR1 is LNHNV and CDR2 is YYDKDF in the germline V gene (reference sequence). This chain's CDR3 is CATSEEAGSYEQYF. In nucleotides, the CDR3 is TGTGCCACCAGCGAAGAAGCCGGTTCCTACGAGCAGTACTTC.

V is TRBV11-2 and J is TRBJ1-2; no clear D. CDR1 SGHAT and CDR2 FQNNGV come from the germline V gene. The CDR3 is 12 amino acids. V shed 4 bases and J shed 1 base, with 4 bases lying between them. CDR3 loop: CASSSYNYGYTF. In DNA form, the CDR3 reads TGTGCCAGCAGCTCCTATAACTATGGCTACACCTTC.

This clone was observed once. The gene calls are TRBV6-5 and TRBJ1-3; D is ambiguous. Germline CDR1 and CDR2: MNHEY and SVGAGI. The CDR3 loop spans 15 amino acids. Trimming removed 6 bases from V and 0 bases from J, with 12 bases in between. CDR3 loop: CASRSPGRSGNTIYF. The CDR3 DNA follows: TGTGCCAGCAGATCACCGGGTCGCTCTGGAAACACCATATATTTT.

This clone appeared once. The V and J genes are TRBV4-1 and TRBJ1-5, with TRBD1 matching 7 bases. The V and J ends lost 1 base and 3 bases, in that order; junction bases with no gene match: 6. The CDR3 runs 16 residues. The V gene's germline CDR1 is MGHRA and CDR2 YSYEKL. This CDR3 is CASSQARDSLNQPQHF. Written as DNA, the CDR3 is TGCGCCAGCAGCCAAGCCAGGGACAGCCTCAATCAGCCCCAGCATTTT.

This rearrangement joins TRBV5-1 to TRBJ2-7, with D possibly matching TRBD1 (6 bases). The germline V gene encodes CDR1 SGHRS and CDR2 YFSETQ. The V end was cut by 4 bases, the J end by 4 bases, with 18 bases between. The CDR3 runs to 15 residues. The chain's CDR3 is CASSVGHRDQYEQYF. DNA of the CDR3: TGCGCCAGCAGCGTCGGCCACAGGGATCAGTACGAGCAGTACTTC.

This clone was seen just once. V gene TRBV6-5 combines with J gene TRBJ1-1; a weak D match, TRBD1 (5 bases). The CDR3 has 15 amino acids. Germline lookup yields CDR1 MNHEY and CDR2 SVGAGI. V lost 0 bases, J lost 3 bases, and 11 bases lay in between. The CDR3 coding sequence is TGTGCCAGCAGTTACTCGAATCTAGGGGACACTGAAGCTTTCTTT. This codes for CASSYSNLGDTEAFF.

This chain links TRBV30 with TRBJ1-2; D remains unclear. The CDR3 runs 13 residues. V was trimmed by 4 bases and J by 2 bases, leaving 11 bases between them. Germline-derived CDR1 and CDR2 are GTSNPN and SVGIG (reference sequence). The CDR3 sequence is CAWTPGSNYGYTF. The CDR3 DNA sequence: TGTGCCTGGACCCCCGGGTCCAACTATGGCTACACCTTC.

The rearrangement uses TRBV5-1 and TRBJ2-1; 9 positions agree with TRBD1. V was clipped by 0 bases and J by 5 bases; unmatched bases: 3. The CDR3 extends over 15 amino acids. Germline V gene sequence: CDR1 SGHRS, CDR2 YFSETQ. CDR3: CASSLGTGANNEQFF. The CDR3 nucleotides read TGCGCCAGCAGCTTGGGGACAGGGGCGAACAATGAGCAGTTCTTC.

V usage is TRBV9 and J usage is TRBJ1-5; D not certain. Germline lookup yields CDR1 SGDLS and CDR2 YYNGEE. CDR3 size: 16 residues. V gave up 0 bases and J gave up 0 bases, with 10 bases separating them. CDR3: CASSVGSGDSNQPQHF. The DNA for the CDR3 is TGTGCCAGCAGCGTAGGGTCCGGGGATAGCAATCAGCCCCAGCATTTT.

The chain links TRBV5-1 to TRBJ1-5; unclear D gene. V was shortened by 1 base and J by 2 bases, with 7 bases between the two germline ends. This CDR3 spans 14 amino acids. From germline, CDR1 is SGHRS and CDR2 YFSETQ. CDR3 bases: TGCGCCAGCAGCTTGTCCGGAGGCAATCAGCCCCAGCATTTT. Its protein is CASSLSGGNQPQHF.

This clone was detected only a few times. The rearrangement links TRBV30 to TRBJ1-2, with 10 bases identical to TRBD1. From germline, CDR1 is GTSNPN and CDR2 SVGIG (reference sequence). The ends lost 7 bases at V and 8 bases at J; junction bases unmatched: 7. CDR3 length equals 12 residues. The CDR3 is CAYTRTGGGYTF. The DNA of the CDR3 is TGTGCCTATACCAGGACAGGGGGAGGCTACACCTTC.

The chain links TRBV3-1 (or the pseudogene TRBV3-2) to TRBJ2-7, with 9 positions matching TRBD2. The J segment lost 3 bases and the V segment lost 3 bases, leaving 18 bases of the junction unmatched. This CDR3 region has 19 residues. Germline lookup yields CDR1 LGHDT and CDR2 YNNKEL (reference sequence). As DNA, the CDR3 is TGTGCCAGCAGCCATCTTCCGCTAGCGGGAACCGCCACCCACTACGAGCAGTACTTC. This translates into CASSHLPLAGTATHYEQYF.

The V gene is TRBV28, the J gene TRBJ2-5; D perhaps matches TRBD2 (5 bases). The V gene's germline CDR1 is MDHEN and CDR2 SYDVKM. V lost 9 bases and J 5 bases, leaving 13 bases between the germline ends. CDR3 length: 12 amino acids. CDR3 sequence: CASTPPGETQYF. The CDR3 DNA reads TGTGCCAGTACCCCCCCGGGGGAGACCCAGTACTTC. The whole variable domain, filled in from reference TRBV28 and TRBJ2-5, reads DVKVTQSSRYLVKRTGEKVFLECVQDMDHENMFWYRQDPGLGLRLIYFSYDVKMKEKGDIPEGYSVSREKKERFSLILESASTNQTSMYLCASTPPGETQYFGPGTRLLVL.

The chain has TRBV11-3 and TRBJ1-1; D is possibly TRBD1 (6 bases). CDR3 length equals 14 residues. The germline V gene has CDR1 SGHNT and CDR2 YENEEA. With 5 bases removed from V and 0 bases from J, the gap between germline ends came to 10 bases. The CDR3 reads CASSLTGLNTEAFF. The CDR3 DNA sequence: TGTGCCAGCAGCCTCACAGGGCTGAACACTGAAGCTTTCTTT.

The chain recombines TRBV6-1 with TRBJ1-2; D call uncertain. This CDR3 spans 15 amino acids. Trimming removed 3 bases at V and 5 bases at J, with 16 bases between. Per the germline V gene, CDR1 is MNHNS and CDR2 is SASEGT. The CDR3 DNA is TGTGCCAGCAGTGATATTCGGGGAAGTAGGTATGGCTACACCTTC. Its translation: CASSDIRGSRYGYTF.

This rearrangement joins TRBV19 to TRBJ2-6; no firm D call. CDR3 length equals 14 residues. Looked up from germline, CDR1 is LNHDA and CDR2 is SQIVND (reference sequence). The V gene lost 6 bases and the J gene lost 1 base, with 7 bases spanning the gap. The CDR3 sequence: CASRWQSGANVLTF. The DNA for the CDR3 is TGTGCCAGTAGGTGGCAGTCTGGGGCCAACGTCCTGACTTTC. The variable domain in full, completed from reference TRBV19 and TRBJ2-6, reads DGGITQSPKYLFRKEGQNVTLSCEQNLNHDAMYWYRQDPGQGLRLIYYSQIVNDFQKGDIAEGYSVSREKKESFPLTVTSAQKNPTAFYLCASRWQSGANVLTFGAGSRLTVL.

The genes are TRBV7-8 and TRBJ2-7; TRBD1 aligns across 7 bases. The CDR3 spans 17 residues. Germline loops: CDR1 SGHVS, CDR2 FQNEAQ. V lost 4 bases to trimming and J lost 1 base; unmatched junction nucleotides: 13. CDR3 in DNA: TGTGCCAGCAGCTCCTACCCCCGACAGGGCTTGTCCTACGAGCAGTACTTC. It specifies CASSSYPRQGLSYEQYF.